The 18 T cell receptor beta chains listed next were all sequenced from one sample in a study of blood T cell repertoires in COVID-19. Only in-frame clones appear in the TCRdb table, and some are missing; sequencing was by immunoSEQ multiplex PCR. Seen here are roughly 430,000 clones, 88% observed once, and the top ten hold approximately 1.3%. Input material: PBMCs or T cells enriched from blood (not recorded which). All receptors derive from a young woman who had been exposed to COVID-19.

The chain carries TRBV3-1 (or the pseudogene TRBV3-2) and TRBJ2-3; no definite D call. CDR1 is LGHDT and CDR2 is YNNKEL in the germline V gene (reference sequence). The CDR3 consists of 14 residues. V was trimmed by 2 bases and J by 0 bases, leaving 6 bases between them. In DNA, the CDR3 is TGTGCCAGCAGCCAACAGTATAGCACAGATACGCAGTATTTT. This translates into CASSQQYSTDTQYF.

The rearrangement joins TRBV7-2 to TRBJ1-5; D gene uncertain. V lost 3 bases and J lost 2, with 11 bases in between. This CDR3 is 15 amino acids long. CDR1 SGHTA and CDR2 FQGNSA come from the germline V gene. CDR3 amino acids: CASSLVDSRNQPQHF. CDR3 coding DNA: TGTGCCAGCAGCTTGGTTGATAGTCGCAATCAGCCCCAGCATTTT.

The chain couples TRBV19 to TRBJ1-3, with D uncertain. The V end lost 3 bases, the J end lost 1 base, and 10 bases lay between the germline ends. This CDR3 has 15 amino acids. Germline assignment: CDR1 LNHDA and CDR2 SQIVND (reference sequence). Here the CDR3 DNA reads TGTGCCAGTAGTATCCAGCGGGGTTCTGGAAACACCATATATTTT. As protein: CASSIQRGSGNTIYF.

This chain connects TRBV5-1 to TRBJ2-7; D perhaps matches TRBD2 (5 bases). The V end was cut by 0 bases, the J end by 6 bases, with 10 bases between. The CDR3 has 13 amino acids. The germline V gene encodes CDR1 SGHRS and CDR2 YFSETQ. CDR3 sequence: CASSLAKAGEQYF. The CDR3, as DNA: TGCGCCAGCAGCTTGGCCAAGGCGGGCGAGCAGTACTTC.

This CDR3 is CASSRDRGEAFF. The CDR3, as DNA: TGTGCCAGCAGCCGGGACAGGGGGGAAGCTTTCTTT. V gene TRBV9 combines with J gene TRBJ1-1, with 11 bases lining up with TRBD1. The V gene's germline CDR1 is SGDLS and CDR2 YYNGEE. The ends lost 4 bases at V and 8 bases at J; junction bases unmatched: 1. The CDR3 contains 12 residues.

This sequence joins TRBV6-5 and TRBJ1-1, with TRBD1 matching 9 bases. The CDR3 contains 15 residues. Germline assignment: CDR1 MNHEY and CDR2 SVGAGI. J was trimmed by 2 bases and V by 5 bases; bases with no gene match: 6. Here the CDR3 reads CASSRDRDQNTEAFF. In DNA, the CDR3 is TGTGCCAGCAGTCGGGACAGGGACCAAAACACTGAAGCTTTCTTT.

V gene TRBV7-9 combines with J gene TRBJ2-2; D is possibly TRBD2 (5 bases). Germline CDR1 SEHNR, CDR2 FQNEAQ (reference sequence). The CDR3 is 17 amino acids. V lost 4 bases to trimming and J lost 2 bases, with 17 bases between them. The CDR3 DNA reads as TGTGCCAGCAGCTCGGAACTAGGCCTTACAAACACCGGGGAGCTGTTTTTT. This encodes CASSSELGLTNTGELFF.

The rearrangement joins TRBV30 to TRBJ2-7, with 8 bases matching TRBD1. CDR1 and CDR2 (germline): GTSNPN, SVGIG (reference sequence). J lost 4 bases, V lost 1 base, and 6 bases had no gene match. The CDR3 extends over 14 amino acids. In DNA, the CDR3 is TGTGCCTGGAGTGCGTGGACAGGGATGTACGAGCAGTACTTC. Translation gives CAWSAWTGMYEQYF.

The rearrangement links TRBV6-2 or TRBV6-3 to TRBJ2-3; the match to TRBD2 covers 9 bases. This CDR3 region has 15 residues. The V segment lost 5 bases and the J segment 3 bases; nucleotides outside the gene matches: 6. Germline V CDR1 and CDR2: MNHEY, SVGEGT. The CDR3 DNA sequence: TGTGCCAGCAGTCGAATAGCGGGGGTGACAGATACGCAGTATTTT. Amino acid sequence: CASSRIAGVTDTQYF.

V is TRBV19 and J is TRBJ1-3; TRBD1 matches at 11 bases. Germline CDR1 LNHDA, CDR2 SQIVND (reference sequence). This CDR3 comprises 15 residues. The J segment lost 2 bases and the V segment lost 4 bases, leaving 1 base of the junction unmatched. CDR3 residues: CASSKGQGAGNTIYF. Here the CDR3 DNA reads TGTGCCAGTAGTAAGGGACAGGGGGCTGGAAACACCATATATTTT.

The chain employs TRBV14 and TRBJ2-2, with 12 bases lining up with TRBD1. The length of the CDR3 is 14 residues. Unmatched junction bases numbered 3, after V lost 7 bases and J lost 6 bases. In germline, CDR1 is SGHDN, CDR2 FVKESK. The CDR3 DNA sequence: TGTGCCAGCAAGGGGACAGGGGGCCCCGGGGAGCTGTTTTTT. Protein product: CASKGTGGPGELFF.

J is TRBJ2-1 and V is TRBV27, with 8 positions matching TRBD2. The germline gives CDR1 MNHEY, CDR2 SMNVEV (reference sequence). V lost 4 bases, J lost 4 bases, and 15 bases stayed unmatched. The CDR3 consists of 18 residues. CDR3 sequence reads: CASSSQPGLAEIYNEQFF. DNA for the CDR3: TGTGCCAGCAGTTCTCAACCCGGACTAGCAGAAATATACAATGAGCAGTTCTTC.

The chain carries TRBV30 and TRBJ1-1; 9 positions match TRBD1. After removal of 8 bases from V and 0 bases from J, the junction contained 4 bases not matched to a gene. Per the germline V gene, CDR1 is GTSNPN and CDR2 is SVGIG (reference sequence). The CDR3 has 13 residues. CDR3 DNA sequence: TGTGCCGGGGGACAGGGAATGAACACTGAAGCTTTCTTT. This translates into CAGGQGMNTEAFF.

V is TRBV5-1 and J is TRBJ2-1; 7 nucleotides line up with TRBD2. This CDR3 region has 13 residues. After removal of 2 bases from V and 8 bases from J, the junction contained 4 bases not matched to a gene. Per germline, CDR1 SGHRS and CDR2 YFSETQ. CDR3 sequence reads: CASSFAAGDEQFF. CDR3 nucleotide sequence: TGCGCCAGCAGCTTTGCCGCGGGGGATGAGCAGTTCTTC.

CDR3 DNA sequence: TGTGCCAGCAGTCGACAGGGGCACGGCTACACCTTC. Amino acid sequence: CASSRQGHGYTF. This chain links TRBV6-2 or TRBV6-3 with TRBJ1-2; 8 bases are shared with TRBD1. The CDR3 has 12 residues. CDR1 is MNHEY and CDR2 is SVGEGT in the germline V gene. V was clipped by 5 bases and J by 8 bases; unmatched bases: 4.

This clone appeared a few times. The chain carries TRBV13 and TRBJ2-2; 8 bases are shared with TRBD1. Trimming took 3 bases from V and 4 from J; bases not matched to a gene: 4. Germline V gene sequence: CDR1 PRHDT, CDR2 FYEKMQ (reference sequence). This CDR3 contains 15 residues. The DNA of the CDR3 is TGTGCCAGCAGCTTTTTAACAGGGGGCACCGGGGAGCTGTTTTTT. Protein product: CASSFLTGGTGELFF.

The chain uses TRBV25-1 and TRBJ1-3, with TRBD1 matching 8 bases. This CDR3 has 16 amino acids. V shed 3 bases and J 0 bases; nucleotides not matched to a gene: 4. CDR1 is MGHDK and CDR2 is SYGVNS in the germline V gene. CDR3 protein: CASSDRGQDSGNTIYF. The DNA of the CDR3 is TGTGCCAGCAGTGATAGGGGACAGGACTCTGGAAACACCATATATTTT.

CDR3 region: CASTLASSGNTIYF. The CDR3 DNA is TGTGCCAGTACCTTAGCAAGCTCTGGAAACACCATATATTTT. The rearrangement links TRBV19 to TRBJ1-3; D is uncertain. Deletions cut 7 bases from V and 0 bases from J, with 10 bases between. The CDR3 sequence is 14 residues long. Germline CDR1 and CDR2: LNHDA and SQIVND (reference sequence).